This T cell receptor (beta chain) was captured by sequencing in a study of radiotherapy plus CTLA-4 blockade in lung cancer. This table comes from immunoSEQ multiplex PCR, and its TCRdb copy is limited to in-frame clones, with some not included. The data hold tens of thousands of clones, with 84% observed a single time. The study's findings and limits: Expansion in blood of tumor-derived TCR clones was seen after radiotherapy plus ipilimumab. Early blood T cell clone dynamics reportedly forecast response best, with interferon-beta.

CDR3 length: 13 amino acids. The germline V and J ends were trimmed by 2 bases and 9 bases, with 11 bases remaining between them. Germline V lookup: CDR1 MRHNA, CDR2 SNTAGT. CTLA-4 blockade with ipilimumab, together with focal radiation, was given to patients with chemo-refractory metastatic non-small-cell lung cancer. Remarks on this clone: Its antigen is unknown.

Specimen: peripheral blood, collected from a patient treated with radiotherapy plus ipilimumab. The V call is TRBV6-4, the J call TRBJ2-1; no definite D call. This sequence was found in a human donor with non-small cell lung cancer whose response to radiotherapy plus ipilimumab could not be evaluated. CDR3 residues: CASSDLTSGEQFF. As DNA, the CDR3 is TGTGCCAGCAGTGACCTGACCTCAGGTGAGCAGTTCTTC.